Sequencing of this TCR beta chain was carried out in a study of naive and memory T cell subsets. V trimming: 3 bases; J trimming: 7 bases; junction bases outside the gene matches: 8. Germline assignment: CDR1 MDHEN and CDR2 SYDVKM. This CDR3 contains 15 residues. Two oligonucleotides, mixed equimolar, formed the beta constant-region primer covering TRBC1 and TRBC2. Ligated cDNA was amplified by four rounds of PCR with nested alpha and beta constant-region primers and SP2. TCRdb processed the UMI-ligation and nested PCR reads anew with MiXCR; each CDR3 protein has one entry. The table includes over 100,000 distinct CDR3 sequences, around 35% detected once.

The chain is built from TRBV28 and TRBJ1-5; 8 nucleotides agree with TRBD1. The clonotype originates from a human donor in good health. Sequenced material: central memory CD4+ T cells from blood. The CDR3 region is CASSFRSQGAQPQHF. DNA for the CDR3: TGTGCCAGCAGTTTTAGGAGTCAGGGGGCCCAGCCCCAGCATTTT.